In this sample, the clone carrying this T cell receptor (beta chain) turned up many times. Its antigen is unidentified. With iRepertoire HTBI primers and Arm-PCR of CDR3 regions, TCR beta libraries were built. Via MiXCR, TCRdb re-called the multiplex PCR reads, giving one row per CDR3 protein. The sample yields 620,000 or so distinct CDR3 sequences, roughly 15% seen once. Noted time point: newly diagnosed GD, antithyroid drugs for less than 3 months. The authors made the TCR library using RNA they extracted from PBMCs. The V end was cut by 2 bases, the J end by 3 bases, with 4 bases between. The CDR3 has 11 amino acids. Germline V gene data show CDR1 as SQVTM and CDR2 as ANQGSEA. The data are from a study of regulatory T cells in long-lasting Graves disease. Whole-study findings and limits: Persistent patients had more shared public clonotypes (approximately 2,700) than new patients (just over 950). Gene preferences differed: TRBV28, TRBJ1-2, TRBJ2-5 in persistent cases. Accuracy might have suffered from few samples.

The same data also contributed to another study, on T cells in Graves' hyperthyroidism and ophthalmopathy. As reported in that work: First-round RT-PCR of the TCR CDR3 relied on the HTBI primer set.

The chain uses TRBV29-1 and TRBJ1-2, with D uncertain. This clonotype originated in a woman aged 30 to 39 with Graves disease. The source was peripheral blood mononuclear cells (PBMCs), collected at new diagnosis, from a patient treated with antithyroid drugs. The CDR3 DNA is TGCAGCGTTGAAACAGACTATGGCTACACCTTC. Protein sequence: CSVETDYGYTF.